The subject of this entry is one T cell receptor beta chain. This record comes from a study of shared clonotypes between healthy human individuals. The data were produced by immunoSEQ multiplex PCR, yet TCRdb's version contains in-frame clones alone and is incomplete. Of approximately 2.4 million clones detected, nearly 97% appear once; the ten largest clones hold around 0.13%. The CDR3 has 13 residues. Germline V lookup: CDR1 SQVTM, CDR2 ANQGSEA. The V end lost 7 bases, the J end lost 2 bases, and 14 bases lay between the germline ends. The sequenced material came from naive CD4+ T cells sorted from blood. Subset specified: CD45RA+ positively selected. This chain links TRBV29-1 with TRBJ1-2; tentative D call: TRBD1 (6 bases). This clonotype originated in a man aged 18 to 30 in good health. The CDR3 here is CSAEGGANYGYTF. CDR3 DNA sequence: TGCAGCGCCGAGGGGGGAGCGAACTATGGCTACACCTTC.